The 10 T cell receptor beta chains below all came from one sample that was sequenced in a study of cytomegalovirus exposure and HLA in healthy donors. TCRdb's table, derived via immunoSEQ multiplex PCR, lists solely in-frame clones and lacks some. The repertoire holds over 150,000 clones, with about 89% as singletons. Input material: PBMCs. The receptors come from a woman aged 18-29 years in good health and CMV-seropositive.

This clone came up once. The V and J genes are TRBV20-1 and TRBJ2-3, with unresolved D. The CDR3 sequence is 9 residues long. Trimming took off 8 bases at V and 4 bases at J, with 4 bases between the two ends. CDR1 and CDR2 (germline): DFQATT, SNEGSKA (reference sequence). In nucleotides, the CDR3 is TGCAGTTCGGCAGATACGCAGTATTTT. It encodes CSSADTQYF.

The chain combines TRBV6-1 with TRBJ1-5; TRBD1 matches at 9 bases. The trim removed 11 bases at V and 4 bases at J, leaving 6 bases unmatched. The CDR3 extends over 13 amino acids. Germline V lookup: CDR1 MNHNS, CDR2 SASEGT. DNA for the CDR3: TGTGCCGTTGGGGACAGGGCGAATCAGCCCCAGCATTTT. This gives the protein CAVGDRANQPQHF.

The rearrangement joins TRBV6-6 to TRBJ2-1, with D possibly TRBD2 on 6 matching bases. Germline-derived CDR1 and CDR2 are MNHNY and SVGAGI (reference sequence). V lost 6 bases, J lost 5 bases, and 20 bases lay in between. The CDR3 consists of 16 residues. The CDR3 here is CASSMGVAAKDNEQFF. The CDR3 region has the DNA TGTGCCAGCAGCATGGGTGTAGCGGCAAAGGACAATGAGCAGTTCTTC.

J is TRBJ1-1 and V is TRBV18; D possibly corresponds to TRBD1 (6 bases). Deletions cut 5 bases from V and 1 base from J, with 11 bases between. The germline gives CDR1 KGHSH, CDR2 LQKENI. The CDR3 consists of 14 residues. The CDR3 nucleotides read TGTGCCAGCTCAGCGACGGGACAGAACACTGAAGCTTTCTTT. Translation gives CASSATGQNTEAFF. Drawing the rest from reference TRBV18 and TRBJ1-1, the complete variable domain is NAGVMQNPRHLVRRRGQEARLRCSPMKGHSHVYWYRQLPEEGLKFMVYLQKENIIDESGMPKERFSAEFPKEGPSILRIQQVVRGDSAAYFCASSATGQNTEAFFGQGTRLTVV.

The chain recombines TRBV6-5 with TRBJ1-5; D ambiguous. CDR1 and CDR2 (germline): MNHEY, SVGAGI. The germline V and J ends were trimmed by 0 bases and 0 bases, with 3 bases remaining between them. This CDR3 is built from 14 residues. In DNA, the CDR3 is TGTGCCAGCAGTTACTCGAGTAGCAATCAGCCCCAGCATTTT. Its protein is CASSYSSSNQPQHF.

With respect to this clone: The sample carries other DNA sequences with the same CDR3. The rearrangement uses TRBV25-1 and TRBJ2-5; 7 bases agree with TRBD2. The CDR3 spans 14 residues. After removal of 8 bases from V and 2 bases from J, the junction contained 8 bases not matched to a gene. Germline CDR1 MGHDK, CDR2 SYGVNS. Here the CDR3 DNA reads TGTGCCAGCCCACGGCTAGCGGCGCAAGAGACCCAGTACTTC. It encodes CASPRLAAQETQYF.

The chain joins TRBV7-2 to TRBJ2-1; 7 bases fit TRBD2. This CDR3 has 13 amino acids. Germline CDR1 SGHTA, CDR2 FQGNSA. V lost 5 bases to trimming and J lost 7 bases; unmatched junction nucleotides: 5. CDR3 loop: CASSKLARNEQFF. The CDR3 nucleotides read TGTGCCAGCAGCAAACTAGCGAGGAATGAGCAGTTCTTC.

The chain employs TRBV27 and TRBJ2-7; 10 bases map to TRBD1. The germline V gene encodes CDR1 MNHEY and CDR2 SMNVEV (reference sequence). J lost 5 bases, V lost 6 bases, and 10 bases had no gene match. The CDR3 has 15 residues. The CDR3 coding sequence is TGTGCCAGCAGAGCATGGGACAGGGGAGAGGACGAGCAGTACTTC. As protein: CASRAWDRGEDEQYF.

The chain combines TRBV7-3 with TRBJ2-7; D possibly corresponds to TRBD2 (5 bases). CDR3 size: 13 residues. V lost 5 bases, J lost 7 bases, and 15 bases lay in between. Germline CDR1 reads SGHTA; CDR2 reads FQGTGA. The CDR3 here is CASSLTRDGEQYF. CDR3 coding DNA: TGTGCCAGCAGCCTCACTAGGGATGGAGAGCAGTACTTC.

The J gene is TRBJ1-4, the V gene TRBV6-5; 7 bases fit TRBD1. This CDR3 region has 15 residues. Trimming removed 7 bases from V and 8 bases from J; junction bases left unmatched: 13. Germline CDR1 reads MNHEY; CDR2 reads SVGAGI. The CDR3 is CASTQLKGAGEKLFF. In DNA form, the CDR3 reads TGTGCCAGCACCCAACTCAAGGGGGCAGGGGAAAAACTGTTTTTT.